The clone carrying this T cell receptor beta chain was detected ten times or more. What it binds is unknown. V was cut by 5 bases and J by 4 bases, with 9 bases left in between. CDR3 length: 13 residues. The data are from a study of T cells in Graves' hyperthyroidism and ophthalmopathy. Study-wide findings and caveats: Most thyroid clonotypes with frequency above 0.001 were detected in blood.

Amplification yielded TCR beta CDR3 regions, with RNA transcripts as the source. RT-PCR in the first round (using the HTBI primer set) targeted the TCR CDR3. TCRdb re-analysed the multiplex PCR reads in MiXCR, keeping a single row per CDR3 protein. This sample has 350,000 to 450,000 distinct CDR3 sequences, with roughly an eighth found just once. Exclusions: uncontrolled infection, other autoimmune disease, pregnancy, lactation. In making diagnoses, clinical symptoms, serum thyroxine and TRAb, thyroid ultrasound and orbital computed tomography were all used. This chain connects TRBV12-3 or TRBV12-4 to TRBJ1-5; D gene uncertain. This clonotype originated in a man between 45 and 60 years old with Graves' ophthalmopathy. Material: blood. CDR3 sequence reads: CASSPVGNQPQHF. CDR3 nucleotides: TGTGCCAGCAGTCCGGTGGGAAATCAGCCCCAGCATTTT.